Each of the 13 T cell receptor beta chains below was sequenced from the same sample in a study of beta chain features in type 1 diabetes. All of the isolated RNA was reverse transcribed, so expressed TCRB transcripts were sequenced. Libraries were prepared by immunoSEQ multiplex PCR; TCRdb keeps only in-frame clonotypes and omits some of them. The sample consists of about 220,000 clones, approximately 11% of them appearing once. The material sequenced was central memory CD4+ T cells from blood. The receptors were sampled from a man aged 18-30 years in good health.

This clone was detected ten times or more. The chain carries TRBV7-3 and TRBJ2-3; D possibly corresponds to TRBD2 (6 bases). The CDR3 length is 13 residues. The germline V gene has CDR1 SGHTA and CDR2 FQGTGA. The V end was cut by 2 bases, the J end by 3 bases, with 6 bases between. CDR3 sequence: CASSLGGTDTQYF. The CDR3 DNA sequence: TGTGCCAGCAGCTTAGGGGGGACAGATACGCAGTATTTT.

This clone was detected only a few times. The chain couples TRBV7-9 to TRBJ2-1; possibly TRBD1 for D (6 bases). V was pared by 11 bases and J by 4 bases, with 12 bases between. The V gene's germline CDR1 is SEHNR and CDR2 FQNEAQ (reference sequence). CDR3 length: 12 residues. The CDR3 is CALNREYNEQFF. CDR3 bases: TGTGCCTTAAACAGGGAGTACAATGAGCAGTTCTTC.

The genes are TRBV29-1 and TRBJ2-6; D possibly corresponds to TRBD1 (6 bases). Trimming removed 3 bases from V and 2 bases from J, with 8 bases in between. This CDR3 comprises 14 residues. From germline, CDR1 is SQVTM and CDR2 ANQGSEA. In DNA form, the CDR3 reads TGCAGCGTTGATGGGGGCGCTGGGGCCAACGTCCTGACTTTC. This codes for CSVDGGAGANVLTF.

This clone was detected many times. V gene TRBV30 combines with J gene TRBJ1-4; TRBD1 aligns across 7 bases. The germline gives CDR1 GTSNPN, CDR2 SVGIG (reference sequence). Trimming cost V 5 bases and J 8 bases; bases outside gene matches: 11. The CDR3 contains 14 residues. DNA for the CDR3: TGTGCCTGGGCTATCAGGGGGGCGAAAGAAAAACTGTTTTTT. It is translated as CAWAIRGAKEKLFF.

This clone was seen only a few times. The chain combines TRBV2 with TRBJ2-7, with 7 bases fitting TRBD1. The germline gives CDR1 SNHLY, CDR2 FYNNEI. The CDR3 has 15 amino acids. With V trimmed by 5 bases and J by 6 bases, 13 bases remained unmatched. CDR3 DNA sequence: TGTGCCAGCAGTTTTTCACAGGGGCAGTTAGGCGAGCAGTACTTC. Its translation is CASSFSQGQLGEQYF.

This chain links TRBV29-1 with TRBJ2-1, with a weak D call TRBD2 (5 bases). The germline gives CDR1 SQVTM, CDR2 ANQGSEA. This CDR3 spans 12 amino acids. V shed 7 bases and J shed 12 bases, with 19 bases lying between them. The CDR3 here is CSGGAWESGQFF. DNA of the CDR3: TGCAGCGGGGGAGCGTGGGAGAGCGGGCAGTTCTTC.

The chain recombines TRBV9 with TRBJ2-7; 7 bases fit TRBD1. Losses at the gene ends were 2 bases for V and 0 bases for J; bases not matched to a gene: 2. The CDR3 runs 14 residues. From germline, CDR1 is SGDLS and CDR2 YYNGEE. In nucleotides, the CDR3 is TGTGCCAGCAGCGTCACAGGGGTCTCCTACGAGCAGTACTTC. As protein: CASSVTGVSYEQYF.

V usage is TRBV30 and J usage is TRBJ1-5; weak D call: TRBD1 (6 bases). This CDR3 has 14 amino acids. Per germline, CDR1 GTSNPN and CDR2 SVGIG (reference sequence). Trimming cost V 0 bases and J 2 bases, with 8 bases left between them. This CDR3 is CAWSVNRGNQPQHF. The CDR3, as DNA: TGTGCCTGGAGTGTAAACAGGGGCAATCAGCCCCAGCATTTT.

V and J are TRBV6-5 and TRBJ2-5, with TRBD2 identical over 7 bases. V was pared by 0 bases and J by 6 bases, with 4 bases of the junction left unmatched. This CDR3 has 14 amino acids. Germline lookup yields CDR1 MNHEY and CDR2 SVGAGI. As DNA, the CDR3 is TGTGCCAGCAGTTACTCGAGACTAGCTAAGACCCAGTACTTC. Translating gives CASSYSRLAKTQYF.

This chain uses TRBV28 with TRBJ2-3; D is possibly TRBD2 (7 bases). The CDR3 runs to 15 residues. V shed 6 bases and J shed 2 bases, with 15 bases lying between them. Germline assignment: CDR1 MDHEN and CDR2 SYDVKM. In DNA, the CDR3 is TGTGCCAGCAGCACCGGGGGGCCTTACACAGATACGCAGTATTTT. It yields the protein CASSTGGPYTDTQYF. Drawing the rest from reference TRBV28 and TRBJ2-3, the complete variable domain is DVKVTQSSRYLVKRTGEKVFLECVQDMDHENMFWYRQDPGLGLRLIYFSYDVKMKEKGDIPEGYSVSREKKERFSLILESASTNQTSMYLCASSTGGPYTDTQYFGPGTRLTVL.

The chain carries TRBV2 and TRBJ2-1; no clear D gene. Germline V gene lookup returns CDR1 SNHLY and CDR2 FYNNEI. V was pared by 2 bases and J by 1 base, with 9 bases between. The CDR3 runs to 15 residues. Written as DNA, the CDR3 is TGTGCCAGCAGTGAAAGCCAGGCTTCCTACAATGAGCAGTTCTTC. It is translated as CASSESQASYNEQFF. Supplemented by reference TRBV2 and TRBJ2-1, the full variable domain reads EPEVTQTPSHQVTQMGQEVILRCVPISNHLYFYWYRQILGQKVEFLVSFYNNEISEKSEIFDDQFSVERPDGSNFTLKIRSTKLEDSAMYFCASSESQASYNEQFFGPGTRLTVL.

The CDR3 is CASSIGGARETQYF. The DNA of the CDR3 is TGTGCCAGCAGCATCGGAGGGGCCCGAGAGACCCAGTACTTC. The chain combines TRBV9 with TRBJ2-5, with a tentative D call TRBD2 (6 bases). Germline loops: CDR1 SGDLS, CDR2 YYNGEE. CDR3 length equals 14 residues. Trimming removed 4 bases at V and 4 bases at J, with 14 bases between.

This rearrangement joins TRBV30 to TRBJ1-1, with 8 bases aligning to TRBD1. The V and J ends lost 2 bases and 4 bases, in that order; junction bases with no gene match: 3. The length of the CDR3 is 13 residues. Per germline, CDR1 GTSNPN and CDR2 SVGIG (reference sequence). DNA for the CDR3: TGTGCCTGGAGTCGACAGGGGTTCACTGAAGCTTTCTTT. Translation gives CAWSRQGFTEAFF.